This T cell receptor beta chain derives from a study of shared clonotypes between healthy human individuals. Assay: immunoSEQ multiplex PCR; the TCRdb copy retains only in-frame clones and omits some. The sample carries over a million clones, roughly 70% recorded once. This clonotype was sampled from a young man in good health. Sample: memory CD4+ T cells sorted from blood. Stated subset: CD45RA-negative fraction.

CDR3: CASSQGPSNYGYTF. CDR3 coding DNA: TGTGCCAGCAGTCAAGGACCGAGCAACTATGGCTACACCTTC. The chain recombines TRBV28 with TRBJ1-2; D is undetermined. Trimming shortened V by 5 bases and J by 2 bases, and 12 bases separated the two germline ends. This CDR3 comprises 14 residues. CDR1 and CDR2 (germline): MDHEN, SYDVKM.